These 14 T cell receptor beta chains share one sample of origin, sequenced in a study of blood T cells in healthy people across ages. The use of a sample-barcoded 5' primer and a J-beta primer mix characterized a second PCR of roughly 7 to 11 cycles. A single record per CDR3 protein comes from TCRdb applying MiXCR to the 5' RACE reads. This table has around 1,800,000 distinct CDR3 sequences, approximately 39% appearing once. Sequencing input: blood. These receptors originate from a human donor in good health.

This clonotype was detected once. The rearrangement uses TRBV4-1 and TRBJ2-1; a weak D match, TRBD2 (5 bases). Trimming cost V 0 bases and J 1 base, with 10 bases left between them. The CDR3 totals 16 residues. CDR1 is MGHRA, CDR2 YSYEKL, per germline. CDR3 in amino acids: CASSQEIGSSYNEQFF. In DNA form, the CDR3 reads TGCGCCAGCAGCCAAGAAATAGGGAGTTCCTACAATGAGCAGTTCTTC.

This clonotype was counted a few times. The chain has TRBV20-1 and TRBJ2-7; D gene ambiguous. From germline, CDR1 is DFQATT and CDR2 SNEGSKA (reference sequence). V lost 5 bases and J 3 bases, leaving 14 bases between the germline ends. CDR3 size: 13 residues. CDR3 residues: CSAGGAWSYEQYF. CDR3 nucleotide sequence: TGCAGTGCTGGTGGAGCGTGGAGCTACGAGCAGTACTTC.

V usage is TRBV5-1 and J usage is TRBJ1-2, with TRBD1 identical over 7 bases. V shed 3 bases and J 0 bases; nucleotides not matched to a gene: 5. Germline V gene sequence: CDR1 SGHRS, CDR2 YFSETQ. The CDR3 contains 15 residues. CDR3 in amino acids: CASSWTGQANYGYTF. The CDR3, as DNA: TGCGCCAGCAGCTGGACAGGCCAAGCTAACTATGGCTACACCTTC.

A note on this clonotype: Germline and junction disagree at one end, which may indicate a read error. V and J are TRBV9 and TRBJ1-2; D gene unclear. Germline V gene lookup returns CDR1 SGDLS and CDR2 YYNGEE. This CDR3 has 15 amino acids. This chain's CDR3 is CAGSVAVTVNYGYTF. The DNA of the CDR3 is TGTGCCGGCAGCGTAGCGGTCACGGTAAACTATGGCTACACCTTC.

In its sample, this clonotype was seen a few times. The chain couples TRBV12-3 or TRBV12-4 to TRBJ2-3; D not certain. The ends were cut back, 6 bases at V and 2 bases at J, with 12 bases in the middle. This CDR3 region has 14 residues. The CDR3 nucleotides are TGTGCCAGCAGACCCGACTCTTTCACAGATACGCAGTATTTT. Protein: CASRPDSFTDTQYF.

This CDR3 reads CASSMGVSAKNIQYF. CDR3 coding DNA: TGTGCCAGTAGTATGGGAGTTTCGGCCAAAAACATTCAGTACTTC. This chain links TRBV19 with TRBJ2-4, with a tentative D call TRBD2 (5 bases). The germline V gene has CDR1 LNHDA and CDR2 SQIVND (reference sequence). V was cut by 3 bases and J by 1 base, with 10 bases left in between. The CDR3 is 15 amino acids.

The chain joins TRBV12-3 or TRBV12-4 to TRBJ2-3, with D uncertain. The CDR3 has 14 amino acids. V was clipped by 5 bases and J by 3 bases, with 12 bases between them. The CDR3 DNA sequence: TGTGCCAGCAGTGCTAGGAAACAGACAGATACGCAGTATTTT. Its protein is CASSARKQTDTQYF.

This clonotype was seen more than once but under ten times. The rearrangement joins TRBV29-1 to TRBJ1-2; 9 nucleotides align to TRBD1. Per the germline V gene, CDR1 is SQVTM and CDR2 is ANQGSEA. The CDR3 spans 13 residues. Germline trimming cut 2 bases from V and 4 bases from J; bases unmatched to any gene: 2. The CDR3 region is CSVESGQGYGYTF. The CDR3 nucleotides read TGCAGCGTTGAATCGGGACAGGGCTATGGCTACACCTTC.

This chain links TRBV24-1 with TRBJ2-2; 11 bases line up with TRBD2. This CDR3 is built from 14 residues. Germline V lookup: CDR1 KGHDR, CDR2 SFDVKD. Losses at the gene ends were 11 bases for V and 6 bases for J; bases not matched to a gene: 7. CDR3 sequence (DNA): TGTGCCATCGGGCTAGCGGGGGGCGCCGGGGAGCTGTTTTTT. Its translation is CAIGLAGGAGELFF.

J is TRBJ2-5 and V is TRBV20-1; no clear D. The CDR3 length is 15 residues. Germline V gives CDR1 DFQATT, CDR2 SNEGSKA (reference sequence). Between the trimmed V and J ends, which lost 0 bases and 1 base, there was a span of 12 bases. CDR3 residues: CSARDPVTIQETQYF. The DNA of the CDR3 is TGCAGTGCTAGAGATCCCGTCACGATCCAAGAGACCCAGTACTTC.

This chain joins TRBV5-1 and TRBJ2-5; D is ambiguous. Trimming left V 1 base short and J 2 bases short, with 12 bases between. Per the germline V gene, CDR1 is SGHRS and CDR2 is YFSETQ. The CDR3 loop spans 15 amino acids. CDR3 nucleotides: TGCGCCAGCAGCTTGTTGGCAGACTCACAAGAGACCCAGTACTTC. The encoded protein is CASSLLADSQETQYF. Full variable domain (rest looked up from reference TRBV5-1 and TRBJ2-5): KAGVTQTPRYLIKTRGQQVTLSCSPISGHRSVSWYQQTPGQGLQFLFEYFSETQRNKGNFPGRFSGRQFSNSRSEMNVSTLELGDSALYLCASSLLADSQETQYFGPGTRLLVL.

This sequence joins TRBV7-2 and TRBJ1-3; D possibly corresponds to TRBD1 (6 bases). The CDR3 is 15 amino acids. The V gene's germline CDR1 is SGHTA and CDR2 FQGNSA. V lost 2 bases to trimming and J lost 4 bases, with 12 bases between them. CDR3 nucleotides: TGTGCCAGCAGCTTAAGGGCAGGGGTAGGAAACACCATATATTTT. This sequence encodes CASSLRAGVGNTIYF. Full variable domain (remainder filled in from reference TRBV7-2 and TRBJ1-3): GAGVSQSPSNKVTEKGKDVELRCDPISGHTALYWYRQSLGQGLEFLIYFQGNSAPDKSGLPSDRFSAERTGGSVSTLTIQRTQQEDSAVYLCASSLRAGVGNTIYFGEGSWLTVV.

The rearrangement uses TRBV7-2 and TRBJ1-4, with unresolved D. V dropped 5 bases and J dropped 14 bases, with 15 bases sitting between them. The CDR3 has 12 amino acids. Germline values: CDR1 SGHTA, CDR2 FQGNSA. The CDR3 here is CASSLPNLRLFF. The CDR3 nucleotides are TGTGCCAGCAGCCTTCCAAATTTGCGGCTGTTTTTT.

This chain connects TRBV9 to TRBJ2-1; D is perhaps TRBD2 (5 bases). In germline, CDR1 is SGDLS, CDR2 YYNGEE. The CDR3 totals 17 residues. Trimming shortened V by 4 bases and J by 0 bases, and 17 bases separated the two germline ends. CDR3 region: CASSFSLSGSSYNEQFF. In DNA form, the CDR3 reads TGTGCCAGCAGCTTTTCGTTGTCGGGGAGCTCCTACAATGAGCAGTTCTTC.